What follows are 23 T cell receptor beta chains derived from one specimen sequenced in a study of shared clonotypes between healthy human individuals. Sequencing used immunoSEQ multiplex PCR; TCRdb keeps in-frame clones, though not all of them. The data hold about 470,000 clones, with more than 75% observed a single time. Sequencing input: PBMCs. Receptors originate from a middle-aged woman in good health. Some clones in this sample may be carry-over from other donors' samples.

The V call is TRBV15, the J call TRBJ2-7; no clear D. Trimming left V 1 base short and J 0 bases short, with 10 bases between. In germline, CDR1 is LNHNV, CDR2 YYDKDF (reference sequence). The CDR3 extends over 15 amino acids. The CDR3 loop is CATSRGRVFSYEQYF. For the CDR3, the DNA is TGTGCCACCAGCAGAGGTCGGGTGTTCTCCTACGAGCAGTACTTC.

The chain is built from TRBV6-1 and TRBJ2-5; 7 nucleotides match TRBD2. Per germline, CDR1 MNHNS and CDR2 SASEGT. V lost 1 base and J lost 0; bases outside the gene matches: 11. There are 18 residues in the CDR3. The CDR3 DNA sequence: TGTGCCAGCAGTGAAGGGGGGGGTGTCTTGACGTACCAAGAGACCCAGTACTTC. Amino acids: CASSEGGGVLTYQETQYF.

This clone was seen once. The chain couples TRBV5-4 to TRBJ2-7, with 13 bases identical to TRBD2. This CDR3 has 16 residues. Germline V CDR1 and CDR2: SGHNT, YYREEE (reference sequence). The trim removed 4 bases at V and 5 bases at J, leaving 9 bases unmatched. The CDR3 sequence: CASSKELAGGPHEQYF. For the CDR3, the DNA is TGTGCCAGCAGCAAGGAACTAGCGGGAGGGCCCCACGAGCAGTACTTC.

About this clone: Sequence at one end of the junction differs from germline and may be a read error. This chain uses TRBV30 with TRBJ1-4; 8 bases agree with TRBD1. The CDR3 is 14 residues long. Germline V lookup: CDR1 GTSNPN, CDR2 SVGIG (reference sequence). CDR3 loop: CAFRGLLTNEKLLF. The CDR3 DNA follows: TGTGCCTTCAGGGGGCTTTTGACTAATGAAAAACTGCTTTTT.

The rearrangement links TRBV7-9 to TRBJ2-1, with TRBD2 identical over 11 bases. Germline lookup yields CDR1 SEHNR and CDR2 FQNEAQ (reference sequence). The V gene end was trimmed by 6 bases and the J gene end by 0 bases; junction bases not matched to a gene: 13. This CDR3 has 19 residues. In DNA, the CDR3 is TGTGCCAGCAGTCCAGCCACTAGCGGGGGTGGAAGCTCCTACAATGAGCAGTTCTTC. Its protein is CASSPATSGGGSSYNEQFF.

The rearrangement uses TRBV5-1 and TRBJ1-5; tentatively, D is TRBD1 (5 bases). Per germline, CDR1 SGHRS and CDR2 YFSETQ. V shed 4 bases and J shed 11 bases, with 16 bases lying between them. The CDR3 covers 13 residues. CDR3 in DNA: TGCGCCAGCAGCATAGACAGAGAATCAGCCCAGCATTTT. Translated: CASSIDRESAQHF.

The V gene is TRBV5-1, the J gene TRBJ2-7; TRBD2 matches at 9 bases. The CDR3 is 15 residues long. Germline CDR1 SGHRS, CDR2 YFSETQ. Losses at the gene ends were 0 bases for V and 4 bases for J; bases not matched to a gene: 5. CDR3 sequence (DNA): TGCGCCAGCAGCTTGGTGCTAGCGGGATCGTACGAGCAGTACTTC. It translates to CASSLVLAGSYEQYF.

This clone turned up a few times. The chain couples TRBV5-8 to TRBJ2-7; D may correspond to TRBD1 or TRBD2 (5 bases each). The CDR3 runs to 14 residues. The germline V gene has CDR1 SGHTS and CDR2 YDEGEE. Trimming stripped 1 base from V and 1 base from J, with 9 bases between. Written as DNA, the CDR3 is TGTGCCAGCAGCTTGCGGGGCCTATCCTACGAGCAGTACTTC. Amino acids: CASSLRGLSYEQYF. The whole variable domain, filled in from reference TRBV5-8 and TRBJ2-7, reads EAGVTQSPTHLIKTRGQQATLRCSPISGHTSVYWYQQALGLGLQFLLWYDEGEERNRGNFPPRFSGRQFPNYSSELNVNALELEDSALYLCASSLRGLSYEQYFGPGTRLTVT.

The chain couples TRBV29-1 to TRBJ2-7, with D perhaps matching TRBD1 (6 bases). The length of the CDR3 is 15 residues. V lost 4 bases and J lost 3, with 19 bases in between. The V gene's germline CDR1 is SQVTM and CDR2 ANQGSEA. The CDR3 sequence: CSVATPSGTHYEQYF. CDR3 bases: TGCAGCGTTGCCACCCCATCCGGGACACACTACGAGCAGTACTTC.

DNA of the CDR3: TGTGCCTGCCGACAGGGGAATAATGAAAAACTGTTTTTT. Translation: CACRQGNNEKLFF. V and J are TRBV30 and TRBJ1-4, with 8 positions matching TRBD1. The V gene end was trimmed by 6 bases and the J gene end by 4 bases; junction bases not matched to a gene: 4. Germline V gene lookup returns CDR1 GTSNPN and CDR2 SVGIG (reference sequence). This CDR3 is built from 13 residues.

In its sample, this clone was seen once. This chain connects TRBV6-1 to TRBJ2-1; 9 bases align to TRBD2. CDR3 size: 16 residues. Unmatched junction bases numbered 3, after V lost 3 bases and J lost 0 bases. In germline, CDR1 is MNHNS, CDR2 SASEGT. CDR3 DNA sequence: TGTGCCAGCAGTGACCTAGCGGGACCCTCCTACAATGAGCAGTTCTTC. It translates to CASSDLAGPSYNEQFF.

The V gene is TRBV4-3, the J gene TRBJ2-7; the D is unclear. The CDR3 sequence is 15 residues long. V was clipped by 1 base and J by 3 bases, with 13 bases between them. In germline, CDR1 is LGHNA, CDR2 YSLEER. The CDR3 sequence is CASSQGANPHYEQYF. In DNA form, the CDR3 reads TGCGCCAGCAGCCAAGGGGCGAACCCCCACTACGAGCAGTACTTC.

This clone was counted between two and nine times. V usage is TRBV28 and J usage is TRBJ2-7; D not resolved. V dropped 3 bases and J dropped 2 bases, with 5 bases sitting between them. Germline V lookup: CDR1 MDHEN, CDR2 SYDVKM. This CDR3 has 12 residues. For the CDR3, the DNA is TGTGCCAGCAGTTTCCTAACCTACGAGCAGTACTTC. Protein product: CASSFLTYEQYF.

This clone was counted many times. The genes are TRBV5-1 and TRBJ2-3; D is uncertain. V was cut by 4 bases and J by 6 bases, with 9 bases left in between. This CDR3 has 12 residues. CDR1 is SGHRS and CDR2 is YFSETQ in the germline V gene. The CDR3: CASSASRDTQYF. In DNA form, the CDR3 reads TGCGCCAGCAGCGCCTCTAGGGATACGCAGTATTTT.

This clone has just one count. The chain has TRBV4-3 and TRBJ2-7; 7 bases are shared with TRBD1. This CDR3 is 17 amino acids long. J gave up 0 bases and V 3 bases, and 11 bases lay outside the gene matches. The germline V gene encodes CDR1 LGHNA and CDR2 YSLEER. CDR3: CASSQGATGTASYEQYF. CDR3 coding DNA: TGCGCCAGCAGCCAGGGAGCCACCGGGACAGCCTCCTACGAGCAGTACTTC.

This clone has a handful of counts. This chain links TRBV27 with TRBJ1-1, with D possibly matching TRBD1 (5 bases). Germline values: CDR1 MNHEY, CDR2 SMNVEV (reference sequence). This CDR3 comprises 12 residues. V was clipped by 8 bases and J by 6 bases, with 13 bases between them. Here the CDR3 reads CASWEGYSEAFF. CDR3 sequence (DNA): TGTGCCAGCTGGGAGGGGTATTCTGAAGCTTTCTTT.

J is TRBJ2-1 and V is TRBV9; no firm D call. The CDR3 length is 16 residues. Germline CDR1 reads SGDLS; CDR2 reads YYNGEE. V lost 3 bases and J lost 0, with 13 bases in between. For the CDR3, the DNA is TGTGCCAGCAGCGCTAGTGTGTTGAGCTCCTACAATGAGCAGTTCTTC. Residues: CASSASVLSSYNEQFF.

This clone was recorded at least ten times. This chain joins TRBV27 and TRBJ1-6; unclear D gene. V lost 5 bases to trimming and J lost 0 bases, with 5 bases between them. Germline V gene data show CDR1 as MNHEY and CDR2 as SMNVEV (reference sequence). The CDR3 is 14 residues long. The CDR3 is CASSAGSYNSPLHF. DNA for the CDR3: TGTGCCAGCAGTGCCGGCTCCTATAATTCACCCCTCCACTTT.

This clone appeared a few times. This sequence joins TRBV6-6 and TRBJ2-3; D tentatively fits TRBD1 or TRBD2 (6 bases each). This CDR3 contains 16 residues. V lost 4 bases and J 1 base, leaving 15 bases between the germline ends. Per the germline V gene, CDR1 is MNHNY and CDR2 is SVGAGI (reference sequence). CDR3 sequence reads: CASSSLGGIGTDTQYF. The CDR3 DNA is TGTGCCAGCAGTTCCCTCGGGGGCATTGGCACAGATACGCAGTATTTT.

The chain carries TRBV29-1 and TRBJ2-5, with 10 nucleotides matching TRBD1. Germline CDR1 is SQVTM and CDR2 is ANQGSEA. The CDR3 sequence is 14 residues long. Unmatched junction bases numbered 6, after V lost 3 bases and J lost 5 bases. The CDR3 coding sequence is TGCAGCGTTGATGGGACAGGGGTTTGGGAGACCCAGTACTTC. This translates into CSVDGTGVWETQYF.

The V call is TRBV19, the J call TRBJ1-4; TRBD1 matches at 7 bases. Germline V lookup: CDR1 LNHDA, CDR2 SQIVND (reference sequence). This CDR3 has 14 amino acids. After removal of 3 bases from V and 9 bases from J, the junction contained 7 bases not matched to a gene. CDR3 nucleotide sequence: TGTGCCAGTAGTATCGGACAGGAGGAAAAAAAACTGTTTTTT. This translates into CASSIGQEEKKLFF. Drawing the rest from reference TRBV19 and TRBJ1-4, the complete variable domain is DGGITQSPKYLFRKEGQNVTLSCEQNLNHDAMYWYRQDPGQGLRLIYYSQIVNDFQKGDIAEGYSVSREKKESFPLTVTSAQKNPTAFYLCASSIGQEEKKLFFGSGTQLSVL.

The CDR3 loop reads CASSLSAGGSRGEQYF. The CDR3 nucleotides read TGTGCCAGCAGTTTGTCAGCGGGCGGGAGCCGGGGAGAGCAGTACTTC. V and J are TRBV28 and TRBJ2-7; 7 bases match TRBD2. The CDR3 is made up of 16 amino acids. Germline V gene lookup returns CDR1 MDHEN and CDR2 SYDVKM. V was clipped by 3 bases and J by 7 bases; unmatched bases: 15.

The J gene is TRBJ2-3, the V gene TRBV4-1; 9 bases align to TRBD2. This CDR3 comprises 17 residues. V lost 3 bases and J lost 9; bases outside the gene matches: 16. Germline V gene sequence: CDR1 MGHRA, CDR2 YSYEKL. The CDR3 DNA reads TGCGCCAGCAGCCAGGTTAGCGGGAGCGGGGCACAGTGGACGCAGTATTTT. Protein product: CASSQVSGSGAQWTQYF.